The 29 T cell receptor beta chains below were found in one sample sequenced in a study of T cells in Graves' hyperthyroidism and ophthalmopathy. RNA transcripts provided the source from which TCR beta CDR3 regions were amplified. Researchers ran a first-round RT-PCR on the TCR CDR3 using the HTBI primer set. TCRdb itself ran the multiplex PCR reads through MiXCR, one entry per CDR3 protein. Of some 570,000 distinct CDR3 sequences in the sample, more than 13% were seen once. Sequenced sample: blood. The origin of the receptors is a woman between 18 and 30 years old with Graves' ophthalmopathy.

The table lists this clonotype with many counts. This sequence joins TRBV4-2 and TRBJ2-5; D is unresolved. V was pared by 0 bases and J by 1 base, with 6 bases between. Germline lookup yields CDR1 LGHNA and CDR2 YNFKEQ. The CDR3 has 14 residues. CDR3 nucleotides: TGTGCCAGCAGCCAAGACCTAGTCCAAGAGACCCAGTACTTC. Encoded protein: CASSQDLVQETQYF.

This clonotype was counted at least ten times. The J gene is TRBJ2-7, the V gene TRBV2; 10 bases agree with TRBD1. The V gene's germline CDR1 is SNHLY and CDR2 FYNNEI. The V segment lost 9 bases and the J segment 6 bases; nucleotides outside the gene matches: 8. CDR3 length equals 13 residues. CDR3 in amino acids: CASDRDRGGEQYF. The CDR3 DNA follows: TGTGCCAGTGATAGGGACAGGGGCGGCGAGCAGTACTTC.

This clonotype was observed at least ten times. V and J are TRBV20-1 and TRBJ2-3; D unclear. The germline gives CDR1 DFQATT, CDR2 SNEGSKA (reference sequence). V shed 5 bases and J shed 4 bases, with 19 bases lying between them. The CDR3 covers 15 residues. The CDR3 loop reads CSAGLTLNPADTQYF. As DNA, the CDR3 is TGCAGTGCTGGCCTGACCTTAAACCCGGCAGATACGCAGTATTTT.

The table lists this clonotype with many counts. Compared with germline, one end of the junction differs, possibly owing to a read error. CDR3 DNA: TGTGCCAGCAGGGGGGGAGGAGCCCTATACGAACAGTACTTC. Its translation is CASRGGGALYEQYF. The chain joins TRBV28 to TRBJ2-7; D might be TRBD2 (6 bases). The CDR3 length is 14 residues. Per germline, CDR1 MDHEN and CDR2 SYDVKM.

V usage is TRBV2 and J usage is TRBJ1-1; no reliable D call. V was shortened by 5 bases and J by 7 bases, with 11 bases between the two germline ends. The length of the CDR3 is 12 residues. Germline CDR1 reads SNHLY; CDR2 reads FYNNEI. The CDR3 region is CASSSGLGEAFF. In nucleotides, the CDR3 is TGTGCCAGCAGTTCCGGGTTGGGTGAAGCTTTCTTT.

This clonotype showed up many times. The CDR3 DNA is TGTGCCAGCAGCCCGGGACTAGCGGGAGCAGGGGAGACCCAGTACTTC. As protein: CASSPGLAGAGETQYF. The chain has TRBV5-5 and TRBJ2-5; TRBD2 aligns across 14 bases. The V gene's germline CDR1 is SGHKS and CDR2 YYEKEE (reference sequence). The trim removed 4 bases at V and 5 bases at J, leaving 7 bases unmatched. This CDR3 region has 16 residues.

This clonotype showed up many times. The rearrangement joins TRBV14 to TRBJ2-7, with 8 bases aligning to TRBD2. Germline-derived CDR1 and CDR2 are SGHDN and FVKESK. V was clipped by 0 bases and J by 3 bases; unmatched bases: 4. The CDR3 sequence is 15 residues long. CDR3 region: CASSQDTSGLYEQYF. CDR3 DNA: TGTGCCAGCAGCCAAGATACTAGCGGCCTCTACGAGCAGTACTTC. Looking up the rest from reference TRBV14 and TRBJ2-7 gives the full variable domain: EAGVTQFPSHSVIEKGQTVTLRCDPISGHDNLYWYRRVMGKEIKFLLHFVKESKQDESGMPNNRFLAERTGGTYSTLKVQPAELEDSGVYFCASSQDTSGLYEQYFGPGTRLTVT.

This clonotype showed up many times. The rearrangement uses TRBV6-2 or TRBV6-3 and TRBJ2-2; D gene unclear. Germline lookup yields CDR1 MNHEY and CDR2 SVGEGT. V was pared by 1 base and J by 5 bases, with 5 bases between. The CDR3 totals 13 residues. DNA for the CDR3: TGTGCCAGCAGTTACTTAGGTACCGGGGAGCTGTTTTTT. Protein sequence: CASSYLGTGELFF.

This clonotype appeared many times. The J gene is TRBJ1-4, the V gene TRBV11-2; a weak D match, TRBD1 (6 bases). The CDR3 has 16 residues. The germline V gene has CDR1 SGHAT and CDR2 FQNNGV. V lost 0 bases to trimming and J lost 8 bases, with 16 bases between them. The CDR3 DNA sequence: TGTGCCAGCAGCTTAGATGGTGCGGGGGCAGGGGAAAAACTGTTTTTT. It encodes CASSLDGAGAGEKLFF.

This clonotype was picked up a small number of times. The rearrangement joins TRBV5-4 to TRBJ1-1, with a possible D match to TRBD1 (6 bases). The CDR3 consists of 14 residues. V dropped 0 bases and J dropped 4 bases, with 10 bases sitting between them. Per germline, CDR1 SGHNT and CDR2 YYREEE (reference sequence). The CDR3 loop is CASSLGGRGTEAFF. The CDR3 DNA sequence: TGTGCCAGCAGCTTGGGGGGCAGGGGCACTGAAGCTTTCTTT.

This chain connects TRBV27 to TRBJ2-7; no clear D. Trimming left V 2 bases short and J 9 bases short, with 8 bases between. Germline V gives CDR1 MNHEY, CDR2 SMNVEV (reference sequence). The CDR3 extends over 11 amino acids. The CDR3, as DNA: TGTGCCAGCAGTTTAGGCGCTCTGCAGTACTTC. Its protein is CASSLGALQYF.

This clonotype was recorded many times. The rearrangement joins TRBV6-1 to TRBJ2-5, with D perhaps matching TRBD2 (5 bases). V shed 5 bases and J shed 5 bases, with 12 bases lying between them. Looked up from germline, CDR1 is MNHNS and CDR2 is SASEGT. The CDR3 covers 13 residues. The CDR3: CASSYNGGETQYF. The CDR3, as DNA: TGTGCCAGCAGTTATAACGGCGGGGAGACCCAGTACTTC.

This clonotype was detected many times. The rearrangement links TRBV2 to TRBJ1-6, with 8 bases aligning to TRBD1. The CDR3 is 15 amino acids. The ends lost 2 bases at V and 10 bases at J; junction bases unmatched: 7. Germline V gene sequence: CDR1 SNHLY, CDR2 FYNNEI. The CDR3 loop reads CASSELDRAVSPLHF. The CDR3 region has the DNA TGTGCCAGCAGTGAACTGGACAGGGCGGTCTCACCCCTCCACTTT.

This clonotype has just a few counts. In DNA form, the CDR3 reads TGTGCCAGCAGTTTACTTGAAAGGGTCTACAATGAGCAGTTCTTC. As protein: CASSLLERVYNEQFF. V and J are TRBV12-3 or TRBV12-4 and TRBJ2-1; D unresolved. The CDR3 is 15 amino acids. V was pared by 2 bases and J by 3 bases, with 11 bases between.

This clonotype was seen ten or more times. The chain carries TRBV28 and TRBJ1-5, with D possibly TRBD1 on 5 matching bases. The germline V gene has CDR1 MDHEN and CDR2 SYDVKM. V lost 4 bases, J lost 6 bases, and 13 bases lay in between. This CDR3 contains 14 residues. CDR3 region: CASSSRGGFQPQHF. In nucleotides, the CDR3 is TGTGCCAGCAGTTCCCGGGGGGGTTTTCAGCCCCAGCATTTT.

As concerns this clonotype: Given a much more abundant clone one base away, this may be a read error. This chain links TRBV6-1 with TRBJ2-1, with D tentatively TRBD1 or TRBD2 (5 bases each). From germline, CDR1 is MNHNS and CDR2 SASEGT. The CDR3 runs to 13 residues. Here the CDR3 reads CASSHGANNEQCF. The CDR3 DNA reads as TGTGCCAGCAGCCACGGGGCAAACAATGAGCAGTGCTTC.

V is TRBV19 and J is TRBJ2-4; D gene unclear. The CDR3 length is 19 residues. Per germline, CDR1 LNHDA and CDR2 SQIVND (reference sequence). V lost 3 bases and J 0 bases, leaving 21 bases between the germline ends. CDR3 sequence (DNA): TGTGCCAGTAGTATTGGGTTTCCTCTTGCCAATCTAGCCAAAAACATTCAGTACTTC. Amino acids: CASSIGFPLANLAKNIQYF.

In its sample, this clonotype was seen many times. This sequence joins TRBV11-2 and TRBJ2-7; TRBD1 matches at 11 bases. The CDR3 has 16 residues. CDR1 is SGHAT, CDR2 FQNNGV, per germline. V lost 5 bases to trimming and J lost 2 bases; unmatched junction nucleotides: 8. CDR3 DNA sequence: TGTGCCAGCAGCACTACCGGGACAGGGGGGACCTACGAGCAGTACTTC. It codes for CASSTTGTGGTYEQYF.

This clonotype was found many times. This CDR3 reads CSARGGGNTEAFF. CDR3 nucleotide sequence: TGCAGTGCCCGGGGTGGGGGAAACACTGAAGCTTTCTTT. The chain links TRBV20-1 to TRBJ1-1, with TRBD1 as a possible D gene (5 bases). The ends were cut back, 6 bases at V and 2 bases at J, with 13 bases in the middle. CDR3 length equals 13 residues. The germline CDR1 and CDR2 sequences are DFQATT and SNEGSKA (reference sequence).

There are many counts of this clonotype. The chain recombines TRBV7-2 with TRBJ2-5; D is possibly TRBD1 (5 bases). CDR1 is SGHTA, CDR2 FQGNSA, per germline. The CDR3 has 14 amino acids. V lost 0 bases and J 5 bases, leaving 10 bases between the germline ends. The CDR3 DNA reads TGTGCCAGCAGCTTAGCGCAGGGTCGGGAGACCCAGTACTTC. This translates into CASSLAQGRETQYF.

The sample holds a few counts of this clonotype. The chain joins TRBV7-9 to TRBJ2-7; no firm D call. The germline V and J ends were trimmed by 5 bases and 2 bases, with 13 bases remaining between them. CDR1 is SEHNR, CDR2 FQNEAQ, per germline (reference sequence). The CDR3 spans 14 residues. CDR3 sequence (DNA): TGTGCCAGCAGCACGGACCCGATGGCCTACGAGCAGTACTTC. Amino acids: CASSTDPMAYEQYF. Combining the CDR3 with reference TRBV7-9 and TRBJ2-7 gives the whole variable domain DTGVSQNPRHKITKRGQNVTFRCDPISEHNRLYWYRQTLGQGPEFLTYFQNEAQLEKSRLLSDRFSAERPKGSFSTLEIQRTEQGDSAMYLCASSTDPMAYEQYFGPGTRLTVT.

This clonotype has at least ten counts. This chain joins TRBV28 and TRBJ2-1; 9 bases agree with TRBD1. Germline loops: CDR1 MDHEN, CDR2 SYDVKM. After removal of 5 bases from V and 6 bases from J, the junction contained 11 bases not matched to a gene. The CDR3 totals 16 residues. CDR3 residues: CASSLGPGQGPNEQFF. CDR3 sequence (DNA): TGTGCCAGCAGTCTCGGCCCGGGACAGGGTCCCAATGAGCAGTTCTTC.

This clonotype was detected ten times or more. The rearrangement joins TRBV7-2 to TRBJ2-7; 15 nucleotides align to TRBD2. Germline CDR1 is SGHTA and CDR2 is FQGNSA. This CDR3 comprises 16 residues. The junction had 7 bases not matched to a gene; V was cut back by 3 bases and J by 7 bases. CDR3 sequence: CASSFPGTSGRKEQYF. The CDR3 DNA reads as TGTGCCAGCAGCTTTCCCGGGACTAGCGGGAGGAAAGAGCAGTACTTC. Using reference TRBV7-2 and TRBJ2-7 for the parts outside the CDR3, the full variable domain is GAGVSQSPSNKVTEKGKDVELRCDPISGHTALYWYRQSLGQGLEFLIYFQGNSAPDKSGLPSDRFSAERTGGSVSTLTIQRTQQEDSAVYLCASSFPGTSGRKEQYFGPGTRLTVT.

This clonotype came up many times. The chain carries TRBV7-9 and TRBJ2-7, with TRBD2 matching 8 bases. This CDR3 comprises 16 residues. V lost 2 bases, J lost 2 bases, and 8 bases stayed unmatched. Looked up from germline, CDR1 is SEHNR and CDR2 is FQNEAQ (reference sequence). The CDR3 region is CASSLWLAGPTYEQYF. CDR3 in DNA: TGTGCCAGCAGCTTATGGTTAGCGGGGCCCACCTACGAGCAGTACTTC.

Many counts were recorded for this clonotype. V gene TRBV3-1 combines with J gene TRBJ2-7; TRBD2 matches 7 bases. Germline assignment: CDR1 LGHDT and CDR2 YNNKEL (reference sequence). Losses at the gene ends were 0 bases for V and 0 bases for J; bases not matched to a gene: 5. CDR3 length: 16 residues. The CDR3 nucleotides are TGTGCCAGCAGCCAAGAAGGCGGCGGGAGCTCCTACGAGCAGTACTTC. Amino acids: CASSQEGGGSSYEQYF.

The rearrangement links TRBV4-3 to TRBJ1-5; D gene ambiguous. Germline values: CDR1 LGHNA, CDR2 YSLEER. This CDR3 is 14 amino acids long. V was trimmed by 4 bases and J by 5 bases, leaving 12 bases between them. CDR3 nucleotide sequence: TGCGCCAGCAGCCTCCAGGTCTTAGATCAGCCCCAGCATTTT. This sequence encodes CASSLQVLDQPQHF.

The chain couples TRBV7-9 to TRBJ2-1, with a weak D call TRBD2 (6 bases). Germline assignment: CDR1 SEHNR and CDR2 FQNEAQ (reference sequence). V was clipped by 6 bases and J by 7 bases, with 16 bases between them. The CDR3 covers 14 residues. In nucleotides, the CDR3 is TGTGCCAGCAGGGCTGGGACTTCAGGGAATGAGCAGTTCTTC. Protein: CASRAGTSGNEQFF.

Many counts were recorded for this clonotype. This chain uses TRBV2 with TRBJ1-1; D unresolved. This CDR3 region has 16 residues. Germline loops: CDR1 SNHLY, CDR2 FYNNEI. V was trimmed by 1 base and J by 0 bases, leaving 12 bases between them. The CDR3 loop reads CASSEVGSIMNTEAFF. DNA for the CDR3: TGTGCCAGCAGTGAAGTTGGGTCCATCATGAACACTGAAGCTTTCTTT.

In its sample, this clonotype was seen many times. The chain links TRBV3-1 to TRBJ2-7; D is undetermined. V lost 0 bases to trimming and J lost 0 bases, with 6 bases between them. The CDR3 sequence is 14 residues long. Germline V CDR1 and CDR2: LGHDT, YNNKEL (reference sequence). The CDR3 here is CASSQDRSSYEQYF. DNA of the CDR3: TGTGCCAGCAGCCAAGACAGAAGCTCCTACGAGCAGTACTTC.